Below are 9 T cell receptor beta chains sequenced from a single sample in a study of blood T cell repertoires in COVID-19 (dated by TCRdb to between 2020 and 2021). Library generation was performed with the immunoSEQ multiplex PCR assay. What TCRdb holds here is the immuneACCESS table cut down to in-frame rearrangements. Part of the clones is not present; checked against another copy, under half of the missing clones reflect an unresolved V gene, and the others are unexplained. The sample table contains 40,000 to 65,000 clones; only one count was recorded for around 86% of them. Approximately 2.6% of the sample is in the top ten clones. Sequenced sample: peripheral blood. The receptors were sampled from an elderly man with acute or convalescent COVID-19.

This chain links TRBV5-6 with TRBJ2-5; 13 positions agree with TRBD2. J lost 2 bases, V lost 3 bases, and 4 bases had no gene match. Germline lookup yields CDR1 SGHDT and CDR2 YYEEEE. The CDR3 covers 16 residues. CDR3 bases: TGTGCCAGCAGCTGGGGACTAGCGGGGCCTCAAGAGACCCAGTACTTC. Encoded protein: CASSWGLAGPQETQYF. Combining the CDR3 with reference TRBV5-6 and TRBJ2-5 gives the whole variable domain DAGVTQSPTHLIKTRGQQVTLRCSPKSGHDTVSWYQQALGQGPQFIFQYYEEEERQRGNFPDRFSGHQFPNYSSELNVNALLLGDSALYLCASSWGLAGPQETQYFGPGTRLLVL.

The chain uses TRBV5-4 and TRBJ2-6; no definite D call. This CDR3 has 19 amino acids. V lost 0 bases, J lost 0 bases, and 16 bases lay in between. Germline V gene sequence: CDR1 SGHNT, CDR2 YYREEE (reference sequence). The CDR3 loop reads CASSLENTIALSGANVLTF. CDR3 DNA: TGTGCCAGCAGCTTGGAGAACACAATCGCCCTCTCTGGGGCCAACGTCCTGACTTTC.

V gene TRBV10-3 combines with J gene TRBJ2-7; TRBD1 might be the D (5 bases). V was cut by 0 bases and J by 3 bases, with 12 bases left in between. Per the germline V gene, CDR1 is ENHRY and CDR2 is SYGVKD. This CDR3 comprises 15 residues. The CDR3 sequence is CAISESSGSGYEQYF. The CDR3 DNA sequence: TGTGCCATCAGTGAGTCTTCAGGGTCTGGCTACGAGCAGTACTTC.

This chain joins TRBV7-8 and TRBJ1-5, with TRBD1 matching over 7 bases. V dropped 6 bases and J dropped 1; count of bases not matched to a gene: 9. CDR1 is SGHVS and CDR2 is FQNEAQ in the germline V gene. CDR3 length: 16 residues. The CDR3 reads CASSRAGGLSNQPQHF. The CDR3 DNA reads TGTGCCAGCAGTCGAGCAGGGGGATTAAGCAATCAGCCCCAGCATTTT.

The J gene is TRBJ1-1, the V gene TRBV10-1; D perhaps matches TRBD1 (5 bases). The V gene's germline CDR1 is WNHNN and CDR2 SYGVQD (reference sequence). V lost 4 bases to trimming and J lost 7 bases, with 19 bases between them. This CDR3 has 15 amino acids. The CDR3: CASSVTTRGSGEAFF. In DNA, the CDR3 is TGCGCCAGCAGTGTGACGACAAGGGGATCGGGTGAAGCTTTCTTT.

The chain is built from TRBV11-2 and TRBJ2-2; the match to TRBD1 covers 7 bases. Germline V gives CDR1 SGHAT, CDR2 FQNNGV. With 3 bases clipped from V and 0 bases from J, the junction kept 4 bases outside the gene matches. The CDR3 is 16 residues long. The CDR3: CASSLAGTANTGELFF. Here the CDR3 DNA reads TGTGCCAGCAGCTTGGCCGGGACAGCGAACACCGGGGAGCTGTTTTTT.

This chain joins TRBV6-5 and TRBJ1-1; D is possibly TRBD1 (5 bases). V was clipped by 0 bases and J by 4 bases, with 12 bases between them. The CDR3 runs 15 residues. Germline V CDR1 and CDR2: MNHEY, SVGAGI. The CDR3 DNA sequence: TGTGCCAGCAGTTACTCGAGTGGGGGGAGCACTGAAGCTTTCTTT. Translating gives CASSYSSGGSTEAFF.

The V and J genes are TRBV5-1 and TRBJ1-4; TRBD1 aligns across 8 bases. V trimming: 4 bases; J trimming: 8 bases; junction bases outside the gene matches: 7. Germline CDR1 is SGHRS and CDR2 is YFSETQ. CDR3 length equals 14 residues. The CDR3 coding sequence is TGCGCCAGCAGCACGACAGGGGCACAAGAAAAACTGTTTTTT. This sequence encodes CASSTTGAQEKLFF.

For the CDR3, the DNA is TGTGCCAGCAGTGAAGCCTCCATATATTTT. As protein: CASSEASIYF. The J gene is TRBJ1-3, the V gene TRBV6-1; D remains ambiguous. The germline V and J ends were trimmed by 0 bases and 11 bases, with 2 bases remaining between them. This CDR3 has 10 amino acids. CDR1 and CDR2 from the germline V gene are MNHNS and SASEGT.